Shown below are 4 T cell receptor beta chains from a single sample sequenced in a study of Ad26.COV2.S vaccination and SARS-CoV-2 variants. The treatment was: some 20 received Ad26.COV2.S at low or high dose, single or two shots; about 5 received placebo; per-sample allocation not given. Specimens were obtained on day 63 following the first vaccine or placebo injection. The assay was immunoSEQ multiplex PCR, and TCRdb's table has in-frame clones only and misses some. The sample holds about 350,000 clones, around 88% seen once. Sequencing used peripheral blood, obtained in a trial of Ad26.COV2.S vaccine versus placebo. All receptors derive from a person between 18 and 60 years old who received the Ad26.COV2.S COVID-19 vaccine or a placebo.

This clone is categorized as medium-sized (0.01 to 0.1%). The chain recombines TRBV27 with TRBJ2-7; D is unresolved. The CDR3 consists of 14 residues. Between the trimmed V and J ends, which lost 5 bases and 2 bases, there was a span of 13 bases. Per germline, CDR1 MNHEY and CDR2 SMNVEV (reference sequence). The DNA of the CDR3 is TGTGCCAGCAGTCCGAGAAATCCTCCCTACGAGCAGTACTTC. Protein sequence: CASSPRNPPYEQYF.

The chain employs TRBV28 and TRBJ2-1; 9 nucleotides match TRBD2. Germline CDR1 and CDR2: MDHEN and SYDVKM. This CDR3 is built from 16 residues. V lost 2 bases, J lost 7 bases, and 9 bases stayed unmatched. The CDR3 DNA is TGTGCCAGCAGTTTACTGGGCGGGAGGGCCAGGAATGAGCAGTTCTTC. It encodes CASSLLGGRARNEQFF.

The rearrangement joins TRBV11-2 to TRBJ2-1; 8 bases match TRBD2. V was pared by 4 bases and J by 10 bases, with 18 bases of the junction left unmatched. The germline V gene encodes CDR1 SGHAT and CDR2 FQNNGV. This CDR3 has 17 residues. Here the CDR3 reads CASSSLKWTSIWGEQFF. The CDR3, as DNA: TGTGCCAGCAGCTCCCTCAAGTGGACTAGCATTTGGGGCGAGCAGTTCTTC.

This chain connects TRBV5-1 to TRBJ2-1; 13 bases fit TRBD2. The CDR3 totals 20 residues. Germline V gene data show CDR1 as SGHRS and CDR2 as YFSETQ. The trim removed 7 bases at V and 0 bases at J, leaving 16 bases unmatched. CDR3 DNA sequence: TGCGCCAGCCGAGACAGGATAGGACTAGCGGGAGCGGGCTCCTACAATGAGCAGTTCTTC. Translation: CASRDRIGLAGAGSYNEQFF. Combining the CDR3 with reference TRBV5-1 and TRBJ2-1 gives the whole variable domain KAGVTQTPRYLIKTRGQQVTLSCSPISGHRSVSWYQQTPGQGLQFLFEYFSETQRNKGNFPGRFSGRQFSNSRSEMNVSTLELGDSALYLCASRDRIGLAGAGSYNEQFFGPGTRLTVL.